Shown below are 27 T cell receptor beta chains from a single sample sequenced in a study of T cell responses to AZD1222 COVID-19 vaccine. Using immunoSEQ multiplex PCR, the repertoire was profiled, and TCRdb retains in-frame clones only, with some absent. The data show roughly 28,000 clones, with about nine tenths seen just once and over 1% held by the top ten. The source was peripheral blood, collected on day 0 of AZD1222 vaccination. The receptors here all came from an adult in good health.

This chain links TRBV6-2 or TRBV6-3 with TRBJ2-2; either TRBD1 or TRBD2 may supply D (5 bases each). This CDR3 has 16 residues. V dropped 5 bases and J dropped 4 bases, with 17 bases sitting between them. Germline lookup yields CDR1 MNHEY and CDR2 SVGEGT. CDR3 protein: CASSDLGPTGTGELFF. The CDR3, as DNA: TGTGCCAGCAGTGACCTGGGACCAACGGGCACCGGGGAGCTGTTTTTT.

V is TRBV28 and J is TRBJ2-1, with TRBD2 matching over 7 bases. Germline V gene lookup returns CDR1 MDHEN and CDR2 SYDVKM. V lost 2 bases, J lost 2 bases, and 0 bases stayed unmatched. This CDR3 region has 14 residues. In DNA, the CDR3 is TGTGCCAGCAGTTTAGCGGGAGCCTACAATGAGCAGTTCTTC. It specifies CASSLAGAYNEQFF. Complete variable domain (other parts from reference TRBV28 and TRBJ2-1): DVKVTQSSRYLVKRTGEKVFLECVQDMDHENMFWYRQDPGLGLRLIYFSYDVKMKEKGDIPEGYSVSREKKERFSLILESASTNQTSMYLCASSLAGAYNEQFFGPGTRLTVL.

V is TRBV15 and J is TRBJ1-5; perhaps TRBD1 as D (5 bases). The CDR3 consists of 15 residues. Germline CDR1 and CDR2: LNHNV and YYDKDF (reference sequence). The ends were cut back, 1 base at V and 4 bases at J, with 11 bases in the middle. The CDR3 region has the DNA TGTGCCACCAGCAGAGCGCAGTGGGGGAATCAGCCCCAGCATTTT. The encoded protein is CATSRAQWGNQPQHF. The entire variable domain, with the rest obtained from reference TRBV15 and TRBJ1-5, is as follows: DAMVIQNPRYQVTQFGKPVTLSCSQTLNHNVMYWYQQKSSQAPKLLFHYYDKDFNNEADTPDNFQSRRPNTSFCFLDIRSPGLGDTAMYLCATSRAQWGNQPQHFGDGTRLSIL.

The CDR3 is CASSAGRAVGDTQYF. For the CDR3, the DNA is TGTGCCAGCAGCGCTGGAAGGGCGGTGGGGGATACGCAGTATTTT. V gene TRBV7-9 combines with J gene TRBJ2-3, with no clear D. V was trimmed by 5 bases and J by 6 bases, leaving 18 bases between them. The germline gives CDR1 SEHNR, CDR2 FQNEAQ (reference sequence). The CDR3 consists of 15 residues.

The chain employs TRBV18 and TRBJ2-7, with D possibly called TRBD1 or TRBD2 (5 bases each). The CDR3 runs 14 residues. V was pared by 3 bases and J by 2 bases, with 11 bases between. CDR1 and CDR2 (germline): KGHSH, LQKENI. The CDR3 here is CASSPPGRTYEQYF. The CDR3 DNA reads as TGTGCCAGCTCACCCCCGGGACGGACCTACGAGCAGTACTTC.

The genes are TRBV18 and TRBJ2-7, with TRBD2 identical over 7 bases. Germline loops: CDR1 KGHSH, CDR2 LQKENI. This CDR3 spans 15 amino acids. Unmatched junction bases numbered 10, after V lost 4 bases and J lost 4 bases. The CDR3 loop reads CASSRWASGEYEQYF. The CDR3 DNA follows: TGTGCCAGCTCACGTTGGGCTAGCGGCGAATACGAGCAGTACTTC.

This chain joins TRBV3-1 (or the pseudogene TRBV3-2) and TRBJ1-5; 10 nucleotides match TRBD1. CDR1 is LGHDT and CDR2 is YNNKEL in the germline V gene (reference sequence). The J segment lost 7 bases and the V segment lost 5 bases, leaving 5 bases of the junction unmatched. The CDR3 is 14 amino acids. The CDR3 bases are TGTGCCAGCAGCTGGGGACAGGGGCGGCAGCCCCAGCATTTT. Translation gives CASSWGQGRQPQHF.

The chain is built from TRBV6-8 and TRBJ2-1; perhaps D is TRBD1 or TRBD2 (5 bases each). With 4 bases removed from V and 8 bases from J, the gap between germline ends came to 15 bases. The CDR3 runs to 14 residues. CDR1 is MNHGY, CDR2 SAAAGT, per germline. The DNA of the CDR3 is TGTGCCAGCAGTTTTTTCGGGGCTGGGGATGAGCAGTTCTTC. This translates into CASSFFGAGDEQFF.

The V call is TRBV2, the J call TRBJ2-3; no clear D gene. CDR1 is SNHLY, CDR2 FYNNEI, per germline. Trimming pared 0 bases from V and 4 bases from J, leaving 2 bases between. The CDR3 sequence is 12 residues long. The CDR3 region is CASSEAADTQYF. For the CDR3, the DNA is TGTGCCAGCAGTGAAGCGGCAGATACGCAGTATTTT.

The chain has TRBV9 and TRBJ1-5; 8 nucleotides agree with TRBD1. The V gene end was trimmed by 3 bases and the J gene end by 1 base; junction bases not matched to a gene: 3. The CDR3 is made up of 15 amino acids. The germline CDR1 and CDR2 sequences are SGDLS and YYNGEE. The CDR3 DNA follows: TGTGCCAGCAGCGGACAGGGGAAAAGCAATCAGCCCCAGCATTTT. It encodes CASSGQGKSNQPQHF. The whole variable domain, remainder taken from reference TRBV9 and TRBJ1-5, is DSGVTQTPKHLITATGQRVTLRCSPRSGDLSVYWYQQSLDQGLQFLIQYYNGEERAKGNILERFSAQQFPDLHSELNLSSLELGDSALYFCASSGQGKSNQPQHFGDGTRLSIL.

The rearrangement uses TRBV7-8 and TRBJ1-2; D is possibly TRBD1 (5 bases). CDR1 is SGHVS, CDR2 FQNEAQ, per germline. Between the trimmed V and J ends, which lost 2 bases and 4 bases, there was a span of 11 bases. The CDR3 totals 14 residues. The CDR3 protein is CASSLLGGAYGYTF. CDR3 nucleotide sequence: TGTGCCAGCAGCTTATTGGGTGGGGCCTATGGCTACACCTTC.

The CDR3 here is CASSIGGGTGIYEQYF. In DNA form, the CDR3 reads TGTGCCAGTAGTATAGGGGGCGGGACAGGGATCTACGAGCAGTACTTC. This chain uses TRBV19 with TRBJ2-7, with 9 bases aligning to TRBD1. CDR1 is LNHDA, CDR2 SQIVND, per germline (reference sequence). This CDR3 comprises 16 residues. Trimming cost V 1 base and J 3 bases; bases outside gene matches: 7.

J is TRBJ1-1 and V is TRBV10-1, with D maybe TRBD1 (5 bases). CDR1 and CDR2 from the germline V gene are WNHNN and SYGVQD (reference sequence). V was pared by 3 bases and J by 4 bases, with 9 bases between. The CDR3 runs to 13 residues. The CDR3 sequence is CASSESGTTEAFF. CDR3 bases: TGCGCCAGCAGTGAATCCGGGACCACTGAAGCTTTCTTT.

This clone occurred a few times. CDR3 in amino acids: CSVESGTSYGYTF. The CDR3 DNA reads TGCAGCGTCGAATCCGGGACATCCTATGGCTACACCTTC. The J gene is TRBJ1-2, the V gene TRBV29-1; D is perhaps TRBD1 (6 bases). Trimming pared 6 bases from V and 4 bases from J, leaving 15 bases between. The CDR3 extends over 13 amino acids. Germline V gives CDR1 SQVTM, CDR2 ANQGSEA.

This clone appeared a single time. V is TRBV30 and J is TRBJ1-1, with no clear D. V was trimmed by 6 bases and J by 1 base, leaving 6 bases between them. The CDR3 length is 11 residues. The germline V gene has CDR1 GTSNPN and CDR2 SVGIG (reference sequence). CDR3 region: CACRTNTEAFF. For the CDR3, the DNA is TGTGCCTGTAGGACGAACACTGAAGCTTTCTTT.

This rearrangement joins TRBV19 to TRBJ1-3, with D maybe TRBD1 (5 bases). The CDR3 runs 14 residues. V was shortened by 10 bases and J by 0 bases, with 13 bases between the two germline ends. The germline CDR1 and CDR2 sequences are LNHDA and SQIVND (reference sequence). CDR3 in amino acids: CATRTFFSGNTIYF. CDR3 DNA sequence: TGTGCCACCCGGACATTCTTCTCTGGAAACACCATATATTTT. Using reference TRBV19 and TRBJ1-3 for the parts outside the CDR3, the full variable domain is DGGITQSPKYLFRKEGQNVTLSCEQNLNHDAMYWYRQDPGQGLRLIYYSQIVNDFQKGDIAEGYSVSREKKESFPLTVTSAQKNPTAFYLCATRTFFSGNTIYFGEGSWLTVV.

The CDR3 loop reads CTSSQAQGTNQPQHF. CDR3 nucleotides: TGCACCAGCAGCCAAGCCCAGGGGACTAATCAGCCCCAGCATTTT. The rearrangement joins TRBV1 to TRBJ1-5. TRBV1 is reported as a pseudogene. This CDR3 has 15 amino acids.

This clone was seen just once. The chain uses TRBV6-2 or TRBV6-3 and TRBJ2-5; perhaps TRBD1 as D (6 bases). This CDR3 has 14 amino acids. Deletions cut 2 bases from V and 0 bases from J, with 7 bases between. Germline V CDR1 and CDR2: MNHEY, SVGEGT. In DNA form, the CDR3 reads TGTGCCAGCAGTTACGGGGGCTACCAAGAGACCCAGTACTTC. Translation: CASSYGGYQETQYF.

V is TRBV10-2 and J is TRBJ1-3; possible D gene TRBD1, 6 bases. The germline V gene has CDR1 WSHSY and CDR2 SAAADI. The CDR3 loop spans 13 amino acids. V lost 6 bases to trimming and J lost 0 bases, with 6 bases between them. CDR3 amino acids: CASRTGSGNTIYF. In DNA form, the CDR3 reads TGCGCCAGCAGGACAGGCTCTGGAAACACCATATATTTT.

This chain joins TRBV6-2 or TRBV6-3 and TRBJ2-5; D is unclear. Germline values: CDR1 MNHEY, CDR2 SVGEGT. The CDR3 contains 15 residues. V lost 4 bases, J lost 0 bases, and 12 bases lay in between. CDR3 in amino acids: CASSLLWGNQETQYF. The CDR3 DNA sequence: TGTGCCAGCAGTTTATTGTGGGGTAACCAAGAGACCCAGTACTTC.

This chain joins TRBV6-5 and TRBJ1-6, with D possibly being TRBD1 (6 bases). Trimming cost V 7 bases and J 7 bases, with 17 bases left between them. The CDR3 has 15 residues. Germline loops: CDR1 MNHEY, CDR2 SVGAGI. The CDR3 sequence: CASTRKGGRNSPLHF. DNA of the CDR3: TGTGCCAGCACCCGAAAGGGGGGGCGGAATTCACCCCTCCACTTT.

V is TRBV12-3 or TRBV12-4 and J is TRBJ1-2, with D unresolved. V was cut by 6 bases and J by 4 bases, with 12 bases left in between. The CDR3 is 13 residues long. CDR3 in amino acids: CASSAEMGYGYTF. Here the CDR3 DNA reads TGTGCCAGCAGCGCTGAGATGGGCTATGGCTACACCTTC.

The chain is built from TRBV5-5 and TRBJ2-2; tentative D call: TRBD2 (5 bases). Per germline, CDR1 SGHKS and CDR2 YYEKEE (reference sequence). V was pared by 5 bases and J by 3 bases, with 14 bases between. The CDR3 has 15 amino acids. The CDR3 is CASSRTGVDTGELFF. CDR3 in DNA: TGTGCCAGCAGTCGGACTGGGGTTGACACCGGGGAGCTGTTTTTT. The whole variable domain, remainder taken from reference TRBV5-5 and TRBJ2-2, is DAGVTQSPTHLIKTRGQQVTLRCSPISGHKSVSWYQQVLGQGPQFIFQYYEKEERGRGNFPDRFSARQFPNYSSELNVNALLLGDSALYLCASSRTGVDTGELFFGEGSRLTVL.

This chain joins TRBV5-1 and TRBJ2-7, with D perhaps assigned TRBD1 or TRBD2 (5 bases each). CDR3 length: 13 residues. Trimming pared 4 bases from V and 6 bases from J, leaving 14 bases between. Per the germline V gene, CDR1 is SGHRS and CDR2 is YFSETQ. In nucleotides, the CDR3 is TGCGCCAGCAGCCCGGGACCCCTCGCCGAGCAGTACTTC. Amino acid sequence: CASSPGPLAEQYF.

The V and J genes are TRBV19 and TRBJ1-4, with 8 bases aligning to TRBD1. V shed 4 bases, J shed 12 bases, and the junction held 7 bases outside the gene matches. The germline V gene encodes CDR1 LNHDA and CDR2 SQIVND (reference sequence). This CDR3 comprises 13 residues. The CDR3 DNA sequence: TGTGCCAGTAGTACAAGACAGGGGTACGAACTGTTTTTT. Its protein is CASSTRQGYELFF.

The chain joins TRBV4-3 to TRBJ2-1, with D possibly matching TRBD1 (5 bases). Trimming stripped 4 bases from V and 10 bases from J, with 20 bases between. Germline V gene sequence: CDR1 LGHNA, CDR2 YSLEER. The CDR3 has 15 amino acids. CDR3: CASSPMGRGDSEQFF. CDR3 nucleotides: TGCGCCAGCAGCCCAATGGGGCGAGGTGATAGCGAGCAGTTCTTC.

The gene calls are TRBV6-2 or TRBV6-3 and TRBJ1-5; D not resolved. The V end was cut by 2 bases, the J end by 4 bases, with 9 bases between. CDR1 and CDR2 (germline): MNHEY, SVGEGT. The CDR3 contains 14 residues. CDR3 sequence reads: CASSYGGYNQPQHF. The CDR3 bases are TGTGCCAGCAGTTACGGTGGTTATAATCAGCCCCAGCATTTT.